Listed below are T cell receptor beta chains from one sample, sequenced in a study of T-cell reconstitution after alpha-beta-depleted transplantation in children. One entry per CDR3 protein results from TCRdb running MiXCR on the PCR reads. This sample yields roughly 400,000 distinct CDR3 sequences, of which around 20% are seen a single time; 3.8% belongs to the top ten. Sequences were derived from PBMCs from the stem cell graft donor, sampled from the stem cell graft. The receptor set was obtained from a human donor who donated a stem cell graft to a child with acute myeloid leukemia. CDR3s include the opening cysteine and the closing phenylalanine or tryptophan. The D gene is left open where the match is weak. Size values are once, few and many counts, or a class for expanded clones, and some rows have none.

D	J	length	V	size	DNA	CDR3
TRBD2	TRBJ2-5	16	TRBV7-8	.	TGTGCCAGCAGCTTTGCTCTAGCCGATAGCGGGAGGTCCCAGTACTTC	CASSFALADSGRSQYF
TRBD1	TRBJ2-3	18	TRBV24-1	many	TGTGCCACCAGTGAGTTCACCCCGGGACAGACAAGCACAGATACGCAGTATTTT	CATSEFTPGQTSTDTQYF
.	TRBJ2-7	13	TRBV29-1	many	TGCAGCGTTGAGGGGGGACGAAGCTACGAGCAGTACTTC	CSVEGGRSYEQYF
.	TRBJ2-3	15	TRBV20-1	many	TGCAGTGCTAGCATCCCGGGAAGGAGCACAGATACGCAGTATTTT	CSASIPGRSTDTQYF
.	TRBJ2-1	12	TRBV7-9	.	TGTGCCAGCACCATGGGGAACAATGAGCAGTTCTTC	CASTMGNNEQFF
.	TRBJ2-6	15	TRBV6-5	.	TGTGCCAGCAGTTCGGGGGGCTTAGTGTCCAACGTCCTGACTTTC	CASSSGGLVSNVLTF
.	TRBJ2-7	14	TRBV4-2	.	TGTGCCAGCAGCCAAGACCCTTCAACCTACGAGCAGTACTTC	CASSQDPSTYEQYF
.	TRBJ2-5	12	TRBV10-2	.	TGCGCCAGCAGTGAGGGGGGACAGACCCAGTACTTC	CASSEGGQTQYF
TRBD2	TRBJ2-3	18	TRBV10-3	many	TGTGCCATCAGTGAGTCTGGACCCCCGGGACTAAACACAGATACGCAGTATTTT	CAISESGPPGLNTDTQYF
.	TRBJ2-7	14	TRBV7-2	.	TGTGCCAGCAGCTTTCCGGGACACCCAGCCGAGCAGTACTTC	CASSFPGHPAEQYF
.	TRBJ2-7	15	TRBV7-2	few	TGTGCCAGCAGCGGGGGGGGACAGACACTCTACGAGCAGTACTTC	CASSGGGQTLYEQYF
TRBD2	TRBJ2-5	20	TRBV29-1	.	TGCAGCGTTGAAGATGGGCCAGCGGGAGTCAGAGGGGAGTACCAAGAGACCCAGTACTTC	CSVEDGPAGVRGEYQETQYF
.	TRBJ2-1	15	TRBV7-2	.	TGTGCCAGCAGCTTAGAGGGGGTCCGATACAATGAGCAGTTCTTC	CASSLEGVRYNEQFF
.	TRBJ2-5	13	TRBV7-2	.	TGTGCCAGCAGCCAGACCTTAAAAGAGACCCAGTACTTC	CASSQTLKETQYF
.	TRBJ1-5	12	TRBV28	few	TGTGCCAGCAGTTTATCCGGTCAGCCCCAGCATTTT	CASSLSGQPQHF
.	TRBJ2-1	14	TRBV18	few	TGTGCCAGCTCACCACCGGTGGGGCTCAATGAGCAGTTCTTC	CASSPPVGLNEQFF
TRBD1	TRBJ1-5	15	TRBV5-1	.	TGCGCCAGCAGCCCATCGGGAGTAGGGGGCCAGCCCCAGCATTTT	CASSPSGVGGQPQHF
.	TRBJ1-4	17	TRBV12-3/TRBV12-4	.	TGTGCCAGCAGTCGGGTCAGACGACCTACAACTAATGAAAAACTGTTTTTT	CASSRVRRPTTNEKLFF
TRBD2	TRBJ2-3	16	TRBV2	few	TGTGCCAGCAGTCCCGGCGGACTAGCGGGAGTGAATACGCAGTATTTT	CASSPGGLAGVNTQYF
.	TRBJ1-1	14	TRBV20-1	many	TGCAGTGCTAGTCGGCTGGGGGCGGCCACTGAAGCTTTCTTT	CSASRLGAATEAFF
TRBD1	TRBJ2-7	17	TRBV5-6	few	TGTGCCAGCAGCTTGGGGGGGGGACAGGGGGGAGGTTACGAGCAGTACTTC	CASSLGGGQGGGYEQYF
TRBD1	TRBJ1-2	14	TRBV29-1	.	TGCAGCGTCCTCGGCTCAGGGGGCACCTATGGCTACACCTTC	CSVLGSGGTYGYTF
.	TRBJ2-7	15	TRBV7-2	many	TGTGCCAGCAGCTTAGCCCAACTAGTCGGTTCCGAGCAGTACTTC	CASSLAQLVGSEQYF
.	TRBJ2-1	12	TRBV10-2	few	TGCGCCAGCAGTGAGCTTTTGGATGAGCAGTTCTTC	CASSELLDEQFF
.	TRBJ2-2	13	TRBV27	many	TGTGCCAGCAGTTTACTCGCCACCGGGGAGCTGTTTTTT	CASSLLATGELFF
TRBD2	TRBJ2-3	14	TRBV24-1	.	TGTGCCACCAGTCGCTCGGGAGGTTCAGATACGCAGTATTTT	CATSRSGGSDTQYF
.	TRBJ2-4	15	TRBV29-1	many	TGCAGCGTTGCCCGGCTTGCGGAAGCCAAAAACATTCAGTACTTC	CSVARLAEAKNIQYF
.	TRBJ2-3	12	TRBV29-1	once	TGCAGCGTTGAAGCAGTCCCAGATACGCAGTATTTT	CSVEAVPDTQYF
TRBD2	TRBJ2-7	16	TRBV7-2	few	TGTGCCAGCAGCGCTTCGGGGCGGGAGGGCCTCTACGAGCAGTACTTC	CASSASGREGLYEQYF
.	TRBJ2-5	13	TRBV20-1	.	TGCAGTGCTGCTAGGGAGGCGGGGGAGACCCAGTACTTC	CSAAREAGETQYF
.	TRBJ1-4	14	TRBV6-5	.	TGTGCCAGCAGGCCTACAGGGACGAATGAAAAACTGTTTTTT	CASRPTGTNEKLFF
.	TRBJ2-2	17	TRBV5-1	.	TGCGCCAGCAGCTTATCCCCTCGAGCGACGAACACCGGGGAGCTGTTTTTT	CASSLSPRATNTGELFF
.	TRBJ2-1	13	TRBV6-6	.	TGTGCCAGCAGCACCAAGGGGGTGAATGAGCAGTTCTTC	CASSTKGVNEQFF
TRBD2	TRBJ2-7	12	TRBV29-1	few	TGCAGCGCGGGTAGCGGGATCTACGAGCAGTACTTC	CSAGSGIYEQYF
TRBD1	TRBJ1-3	12	TRBV2	few	TGTGCCAGCAGTACAGGGGAAGACACCATATATTTT	CASSTGEDTIYF
.	TRBJ2-3	14	TRBV5-1	few	TGCGCCAGCAGCTACCAGGGGAGCACAGATACGCAGTATTTT	CASSYQGSTDTQYF
.	TRBJ1-3	14	TRBV29-1	many	TGCAGCGTTGTGGCAGGAATAGCGGGAAACACCATATATTTT	CSVVAGIAGNTIYF
.	TRBJ2-6	15	TRBV5-6	few	TGTGCCAGCAGCTTGCCCGGCCCTGGGGCCAACGTCCTGACTTTC	CASSLPGPGANVLTF
.	TRBJ2-7	15	TRBV5-6	.	TGTGCCAGCAGTCGATCTGGACGAGATTACTACGAGCAGTACTTC	CASSRSGRDYYEQYF
.	TRBJ2-3	17	TRBV7-6	few	TGTGCCAGCAGCCCAGGGGCCCAGACTAGCCCCACAGATACGCAGTATTTT	CASSPGAQTSPTDTQYF
.	TRBJ2-1	13	TRBV12-3/TRBV12-4	few	TGTGCCAGCAACCTCGGGAGCCGGAATGAGCAGTTCTTC	CASNLGSRNEQFF
.	TRBJ2-3	11	TRBV20-1	many	TGCAGTGCTAGGACCGGGGGCCACCAGTATTTT	CSARTGGHQYF
TRBD2	TRBJ2-1	11	TRBV29-1	many	TGCAGCGTCCTTAGCGGGTTTGAGCAGTTCTTC	CSVLSGFEQFF
.	TRBJ2-4	13	TRBV28	few	TGTGCCAGCAGTTTCCAGGGGATGGGCATTCAGTACTTC	CASSFQGMGIQYF
TRBD2	TRBJ2-3	15	TRBV7-9	few	TGTGCCAGCAGCTTTGGGACTAGCGGTTCAGATACGCAGTATTTT	CASSFGTSGSDTQYF
.	TRBJ1-1	18	TRBV2	.	TGTGCCATCTGTCCTTCGGGACCGGGCCTTCCCAAGAACACTGAAGCTTTCTTT	CAICPSGPGLPKNTEAFF
TRBD2	TRBJ2-1	17	TRBV4-1	once	TGCGCCAGCAGCCAACCATTACTAGCGGGAGGGTGGAATGAGCAGTTCTTC	CASSQPLLAGGWNEQFF
.	TRBJ2-2	14	TRBV29-1	many	TGCAGCGTTGCCCACGGAAGGTGGACCGGGGAGCTGTTTTTT	CSVAHGRWTGELFF
.	TRBJ2-5	17	TRBV7-2	.	TGTGCCAGCAGCTTAGCGCAACACATAGGCCTTAAAGAGACCCAGTACTTC	CASSLAQHIGLKETQYF
.	TRBJ2-7	16	TRBV7-7	.	TGTGCTAGCAGCTTAGGAAGGGCAGGTAGCTCCTACGAGCAGTACTTC	CASSLGRAGSSYEQYF
.	TRBJ1-2	11	TRBV20-1	many	TGCAGAGGCCAGACTAACTATGGCTACACCTTC	CRGQTNYGYTF